The clone carrying this T cell receptor beta chain was detected only a few times. Germline loops: CDR1 SGHRS, CDR2 YFSETQ. The V segment lost 7 bases and the J segment 4 bases; nucleotides outside the gene matches: 6. This CDR3 contains 14 residues. The sample is drawn from a study of radiotherapy plus CTLA-4 blockade in lung cancer. Across the whole study: Patients showed objective responses in 18% of cases and disease control in 31%.

Generated by immunoSEQ multiplex PCR, the TCRdb table keeps only in-frame clones and is missing some. Among around 82,000 clones listed, about four fifths were seen once. This sequence was found in a human donor with non-small cell lung cancer whose response to radiotherapy plus ipilimumab could not be evaluated. Some clones in this sample may be carry-over from other donors' samples. The chain links TRBV5-1 to TRBJ2-1, with 9 bases identical to TRBD2. Sequenced material: peripheral blood, taken from a patient treated with radiotherapy plus ipilimumab. Here the CDR3 reads CASGSGGHYNEQFF. The CDR3 DNA reads as TGCGCCAGCGGGAGCGGGGGGCATTACAATGAGCAGTTCTTC.